These 32 T cell receptor beta chains were sequenced from one sample in a study of spatial heterogeneity in lung cancer. Time point denoted: sample taken at primary tumor resection. No antigens are known for them. Study-level results: Counts that tracked tumor mutation counts were those of expanded intratumoral alpha and beta TCRs.

Using its own MiXCR run on the 5' RACE reads, TCRdb lists one record per CDR3 protein. The table has 7,500 to 10,000 distinct CDR3 sequences, around 15% seen once; the top ten hold around an eighth. Sequences were derived from lung tumor tissue, sampled at surgery. The source is a male donor with early-stage non-small cell lung cancer.

At least ten counts were recorded for this clonotype. The V call is TRBV7-9, the J call TRBJ2-7; no clear D gene. Trimming pared 4 bases from V and 3 bases from J, leaving 7 bases between. The length of the CDR3 is 12 residues. Germline CDR1 is SEHNR and CDR2 is FQNEAQ (reference sequence). CDR3 nucleotide sequence: TGTGCCAGCAGCTCGGACCACTACGAGCAGTACTTC. It specifies CASSSDHYEQYF.

V usage is TRBV12-3 or TRBV12-4 and J usage is TRBJ2-3, with 7 bases fitting TRBD2. This CDR3 has 14 amino acids. The trim removed 4 bases at V and 5 bases at J, leaving 6 bases unmatched. The CDR3 DNA reads TGTGCCAGCAGTTCCCGGGGACTACGAGATACGCAGTATTTT. Its translation: CASSSRGLRDTQYF.

In its sample, this clonotype is large (0.1 to 1%). The chain is built from TRBV5-1 and TRBJ2-1, with 8 positions matching TRBD2. Germline CDR1 is SGHRS and CDR2 is YFSETQ. This CDR3 has 15 residues. The trim removed 3 bases at V and 6 bases at J, leaving 8 bases unmatched. The chain's CDR3 is CASSSVPGLGNEQFF. In DNA form, the CDR3 reads TGCGCCAGCAGCTCAGTCCCGGGACTAGGCAATGAGCAGTTCTTC.

This clonotype was detected many times. The chain is built from TRBV6-6 and TRBJ1-2, with 10 positions matching TRBD1. Germline V gene lookup returns CDR1 MNHNY and CDR2 SVGAGI (reference sequence). V was clipped by 10 bases and J by 4 bases; unmatched bases: 12. This CDR3 comprises 15 residues. The CDR3 sequence: CATKTGGYEAYGYTF. Here the CDR3 DNA reads TGTGCCACCAAGACAGGGGGCTATGAGGCCTATGGCTACACCTTC.

This clonotype showed up many times. The gene calls are TRBV20-1 and TRBJ1-2; the D is unclear. CDR1 and CDR2 (germline): DFQATT, SNEGSKA (reference sequence). Trimming stripped 1 base from V and 8 bases from J, with 14 bases between. There are 13 residues in the CDR3. The CDR3 protein is CSARGGMEEGYTF. In DNA form, the CDR3 reads TGCAGTGCTAGAGGTGGTATGGAGGAAGGCTACACCTTC.

By its share, this clonotype is medium-sized. V and J are TRBV5-6 and TRBJ2-2, with unresolved D. The germline V and J ends were trimmed by 4 bases and 1 base, with 11 bases remaining between them. Germline CDR1 is SGHDT and CDR2 is YYEEEE. The CDR3 loop spans 15 amino acids. The CDR3 DNA sequence: TGTGCCAGCAGCAGTACACTCTTGAACACCGGGGAGCTGTTTTTT. It translates to CASSSTLLNTGELFF.

Ten or more counts support this clonotype. The chain carries TRBV4-2 and TRBJ2-1, with TRBD2 identical over 7 bases. This CDR3 is 16 amino acids long. The junction had 9 bases not matched to a gene; V was cut back by 5 bases and J by 2 bases. The V gene's germline CDR1 is LGHNA and CDR2 YNFKEQ. CDR3: CASSTRGGGAYNEQFF. The CDR3 DNA reads as TGTGCCAGCAGCACTCGCGGGGGAGGCGCCTACAATGAGCAGTTCTTC.

This clonotype was seen ten or more times. The chain links TRBV7-9 to TRBJ2-5, with 8 nucleotides matching TRBD2. Trimming removed 5 bases from V and 1 base from J; junction bases left unmatched: 6. This CDR3 comprises 15 residues. CDR1 is SEHNR and CDR2 is FQNEAQ in the germline V gene (reference sequence). CDR3 bases: TGTGCCAGCAGCCCCTTAGCGGGGCCCCAAGAGACCCAGTACTTC. Amino acids: CASSPLAGPQETQYF.

This clonotype was seen at least ten times. The chain has TRBV29-1 and TRBJ2-7, with D uncertain. V shed 4 bases and J shed 2 bases, with 12 bases lying between them. CDR1 and CDR2 (germline): SQVTM, ANQGSEA. The CDR3 extends over 13 amino acids. The CDR3 DNA is TGCAGCGTTGTTGTACAGCCAACCTACGAGCAGTACTTC. This encodes CSVVVQPTYEQYF.

The chain carries TRBV3-1 and TRBJ2-3; D not certain. The CDR3 has 14 amino acids. The V end was cut by 6 bases, the J end by 2 bases, with 12 bases between. Germline CDR1 is LGHDT and CDR2 is YNNKEL (reference sequence). The CDR3 reads CASSPGPFTDTQYF. In DNA, the CDR3 is TGTGCCAGCAGTCCTGGACCATTCACAGATACGCAGTATTTT.

This clonotype is classed as medium-sized. The chain carries TRBV11-2 and TRBJ2-1; D remains unclear. Trimming shortened V by 1 base and J by 8 bases, and 9 bases separated the two germline ends. The CDR3 has 13 residues. Germline-derived CDR1 and CDR2 are SGHAT and FQNNGV. The CDR3 region has the DNA TGTGCCAGCAGCTTAGTAGGTCCCTATGAGCAGTTCTTC. This codes for CASSLVGPYEQFF. Based on the CDR3 plus reference TRBV11-2 and TRBJ2-1, the full variable domain is EAGVAQSPRYKIIEKRQSVAFWCNPISGHATLYWYQQILGQGPKLLIQFQNNGVVDDSQLPKDRFSAERLKGVDSTLKIQPAKLEDSAVYLCASSLVGPYEQFFGPGTRLTVL.

This clonotype has ten or more counts. This chain connects TRBV7-3 to TRBJ2-5, with a possible D match to TRBD2 (6 bases). V lost 2 bases to trimming and J lost 3 bases, with 13 bases between them. The V gene's germline CDR1 is SGHTA and CDR2 FQGTGA. The CDR3 extends over 15 amino acids. The CDR3 loop is CASSLGGYREETQYF. As DNA, the CDR3 is TGTGCCAGCAGCTTAGGGGGGTACCGCGAAGAGACCCAGTACTTC.

This clonotype is labeled as large. This chain connects TRBV9 to TRBJ2-1, with 10 bases fitting TRBD2. This CDR3 region has 17 residues. V gave up 3 bases and J gave up 0 bases; unmatched junction bases: 6. CDR1 is SGDLS, CDR2 YYNGEE, per germline. CDR3 nucleotide sequence: TGTGCCAGCAGCGCTGGGACTAGCGTCGACTCCTACAATGAGCAGTTCTTC. It encodes CASSAGTSVDSYNEQFF.

By frequency in the sample, this clonotype is medium-sized. The rearrangement joins TRBV20-1 to TRBJ1-1; D call uncertain. The V gene's germline CDR1 is DFQATT and CDR2 SNEGSKA (reference sequence). The CDR3 length is 13 residues. The germline V and J ends were trimmed by 1 base and 4 bases, with 10 bases remaining between them. In DNA form, the CDR3 reads TGCAGTGCTAGAGTTCCCGGAGCCACTGAAGCTTTCTTT. It specifies CSARVPGATEAFF.

In its sample, this clonotype was seen many times. The chain combines TRBV3-1 with TRBJ2-2; 12 bases line up with TRBD1. Germline lookup yields CDR1 LGHDT and CDR2 YNNKEL (reference sequence). CDR3 length: 17 residues. V dropped 3 bases and J dropped 7; count of bases not matched to a gene: 9. For the CDR3, the DNA is TGTGCCAGCAGCCATCTCGGGACAGGGGGCAGGAGCGGGGAGCTGTTTTTT. This translates into CASSHLGTGGRSGELFF.

Ten or more counts support this clonotype. The gene calls are TRBV12-3 or TRBV12-4 and TRBJ2-7; D is possibly TRBD2 (7 bases). The CDR3 runs to 15 residues. Trimming stripped 2 bases from V and 2 bases from J, with 13 bases between. The CDR3 sequence is CASSLLGGGTYEQYF. The DNA for the CDR3 is TGTGCCAGCAGTTTATTGGGCGGGGGCACCTACGAGCAGTACTTC.

The sample holds many counts of this clonotype. This chain joins TRBV25-1 and TRBJ1-6; TRBD1 might be the D (5 bases). CDR1 MGHDK and CDR2 SYGVNS come from the germline V gene. CDR3 length: 17 amino acids. Trimming removed 4 bases from V and 3 bases from J, with 16 bases in between. CDR3 sequence reads: CASSAGTRAGYNSPLHF. CDR3 DNA sequence: TGTGCCAGCAGTGCGGGGACCCGAGCAGGCTATAATTCACCCCTCCACTTT.

The table lists this clonotype with many counts. The chain recombines TRBV12-3 or TRBV12-4 with TRBJ2-5, with D unclear. V lost 7 bases to trimming and J lost 7 bases, with 16 bases between them. The CDR3 length is 13 residues. The DNA for the CDR3 is TGTGCCAGCACCCCTAAGGAGTTTGGGACCCAGTACTTC. This translates into CASTPKEFGTQYF.

This clonotype was recorded many times. The chain links TRBV5-6 to TRBJ2-7, with TRBD2 matching over 7 bases. Germline V gives CDR1 SGHDT, CDR2 YYEEEE. V gave up 0 bases and J gave up 5 bases; unmatched junction bases: 11. The CDR3 has 16 amino acids. CDR3 nucleotide sequence: TGTGCCAGCAGCTTGGACGCGGGAGTCCTTAGGCACGAGCAGTACTTC. Amino acid sequence: CASSLDAGVLRHEQYF.

Many counts were recorded for this clonotype. V and J are TRBV27 and TRBJ1-5, with 11 bases lining up with TRBD1. Germline CDR1 and CDR2: MNHEY and SMNVEV (reference sequence). The ends lost 5 bases at V and 5 bases at J; junction bases unmatched: 14. The CDR3 is 18 amino acids. Written as DNA, the CDR3 is TGTGCCAGCAGTCCCACACTCGGACAGGGGGCATGGTATCAGCCCCAGCATTTT. Translating gives CASSPTLGQGAWYQPQHF.

This clonotype was counted many times. This chain joins TRBV7-2 and TRBJ2-2; TRBD2 matches at 8 bases. V lost 1 base and J lost 5; bases outside the gene matches: 6. The CDR3 extends over 16 amino acids. Looked up from germline, CDR1 is SGHTA and CDR2 is FQGNSA. The CDR3 region has the DNA TGTGCCAGCAGCTTAGTAGCGGGAAAGGGAACCGGGGAGCTGTTTTTT. Amino acids: CASSLVAGKGTGELFF.

This clonotype was counted many times. V is TRBV19 and J is TRBJ2-7; TRBD1 matches at 8 bases. V was pared by 5 bases and J by 0 bases, with 3 bases of the junction left unmatched. Germline-derived CDR1 and CDR2 are LNHDA and SQIVND (reference sequence). The CDR3 is made up of 14 amino acids. CDR3 in amino acids: CASSRQGSSYEQYF. CDR3 DNA: TGTGCCAGTAGTCGACAGGGGTCCTCCTACGAGCAGTACTTC.

This clonotype appeared many times. The chain is built from TRBV10-3 and TRBJ1-1; 9 positions agree with TRBD1. This CDR3 has 16 amino acids. V dropped 5 bases and J dropped 0; count of bases not matched to a gene: 7. Looked up from germline, CDR1 is ENHRY and CDR2 is SYGVKD. CDR3 in DNA: TGTGCCATCAGTCAACCCGGGACAGGGCTGAACACTGAAGCTTTCTTT. It translates to CAISQPGTGLNTEAFF.

Many counts were recorded for this clonotype. This chain uses TRBV18 with TRBJ2-5; tentatively, D is TRBD1 (6 bases). V lost 3 bases, J lost 5 bases, and 10 bases lay in between. The CDR3 is 13 residues long. Looked up from germline, CDR1 is KGHSH and CDR2 is LQKENI. The CDR3 protein is CASSPRQEETQYF. Written as DNA, the CDR3 is TGTGCCAGCTCACCCCGACAGGAGGAGACCCAGTACTTC.

At least ten counts were recorded for this clonotype. This rearrangement joins TRBV6-5 to TRBJ1-6; 8 bases match TRBD1. CDR1 and CDR2 from the germline V gene are MNHEY and SVGAGI. Germline trimming cut 6 bases from V and 10 bases from J; bases unmatched to any gene: 8. CDR3 size: 14 residues. The CDR3 nucleotides read TGTGCCAGCAGAATACAGGGGGTCGGCTCACCCCTCCACTTT. Protein product: CASRIQGVGSPLHF.

This clonotype was seen repeatedly, ten times or more. This sequence joins TRBV7-2 and TRBJ1-1; D is undetermined. V lost 5 bases and J lost 13, with 20 bases in between. Germline V CDR1 and CDR2: SGHTA, FQGNSA. CDR3 length: 13 residues. CDR3 DNA: TGTGCCAGCAGCCGAGAGGTGTGGGGTAATGATTTCTTT. This codes for CASSREVWGNDFF.

This clonotype was counted ten times or more. This rearrangement joins TRBV6-5 to TRBJ1-5, with 8 bases aligning to TRBD1. With V trimmed by 5 bases and J by 3 bases, 6 bases remained unmatched. CDR1 and CDR2 (germline): MNHEY, SVGAGI. The CDR3 runs 15 residues. Here the CDR3 reads CASSLGQANNQPQHF. The DNA for the CDR3 is TGTGCCAGCAGTCTGGGACAGGCGAACAATCAGCCCCAGCATTTT.

This clonotype showed up many times. The CDR3 loop is CASKTESSYNSPLHF. CDR3 sequence (DNA): TGTGCCAGCAAAACAGAAAGCTCCTATAATTCACCCCTCCACTTT. The V gene is TRBV2, the J gene TRBJ1-6, with D uncertain. The CDR3 totals 15 residues. V lost 7 bases, J lost 0 bases, and 10 bases lay in between. From germline, CDR1 is SNHLY and CDR2 FYNNEI.

This clonotype was seen repeatedly, ten times or more. V usage is TRBV18 and J usage is TRBJ1-2; possibly TRBD1 for D (5 bases). Germline values: CDR1 KGHSH, CDR2 LQKENI. Trimming left V 4 bases short and J 4 bases short, with 10 bases between. This CDR3 spans 13 amino acids. The CDR3 DNA sequence: TGTGCCAGCTCACAGACAGAAGTCTATGGCTACACCTTC. Translated: CASSQTEVYGYTF.

V is TRBV11-3 and J is TRBJ2-3; D is possibly TRBD1 or TRBD2 (5 bases each). The germline V and J ends were trimmed by 4 bases and 2 bases, with 10 bases remaining between them. The CDR3 loop spans 14 amino acids. Germline lookup yields CDR1 SGHNT and CDR2 YENEEA. The DNA of the CDR3 is TGTGCCAGCAGCTCGGGACCTAACACAGATACGCAGTATTTT. Amino acids: CASSSGPNTDTQYF.

There are many counts of this clonotype. The chain combines TRBV11-2 with TRBJ2-7, with TRBD2 as a possible D gene (6 bases). CDR3 size: 19 residues. CDR1 is SGHAT, CDR2 FQNNGV, per germline. Trimming took 5 bases from V and 0 from J, leaving 26 bases between them. CDR3 DNA sequence: TGTGCCAGCAGCATCTTCCCGCACACGAACCGGGACTCCTCCTACGAGCAGTACTTC. Its protein product is CASSIFPHTNRDSSYEQYF.

The chain uses TRBV20-1 and TRBJ2-3; no definite D call. This CDR3 spans 14 amino acids. Germline V gene sequence: CDR1 DFQATT, CDR2 SNEGSKA (reference sequence). V was shortened by 4 bases and J by 2 bases, with 13 bases between the two germline ends. This chain's CDR3 is CSAISRLFTDTQYF. Written as DNA, the CDR3 is TGCAGTGCTATTTCCCGCCTTTTCACAGATACGCAGTATTTT.